The 15 T cell receptor beta chains listed next were all sequenced from one sample in a study of cytomegalovirus exposure and HLA in healthy donors. Primers: 60 Vbeta forward and 13 Jbeta reverse. The repertoire was sequenced with immunoSEQ multiplex PCR; TCRdb's copy has only in-frame clones and lacks some. The sample has 150,000 to 200,000 clones, and its top ten clones hold 0.74%. Material: PBMCs. The source of these receptors is a boy aged 5 to 17 in good health and CMV-seronegative.

The chain uses TRBV7-9 and TRBJ2-7; D is unclear. Germline V gives CDR1 SEHNR, CDR2 FQNEAQ (reference sequence). This CDR3 has 16 amino acids. Between the trimmed V and J ends, which lost 1 base and 5 bases, there was a span of 18 bases. CDR3 sequence (DNA): TGTGCCAGCAGCTTAGGTGTGACACCTCCGCCGCACGAGCAGTACTTC. Translating it yields CASSLGVTPPPHEQYF.

The chain links TRBV2 to TRBJ2-5; 9 bases line up with TRBD1. Germline CDR1 SNHLY, CDR2 FYNNEI. Trimming removed 6 bases from V and 5 bases from J; junction bases left unmatched: 13. The CDR3 is 16 amino acids. CDR3 residues: CASRKPGQGPRETQYF. The CDR3 coding sequence is TGTGCCAGCAGGAAACCGGGACAGGGCCCTAGGGAGACCCAGTACTTC.

This chain joins TRBV5-5 and TRBJ1-3; maybe TRBD1 (5 bases). Germline-derived CDR1 and CDR2 are SGHKS and YYEKEE (reference sequence). The CDR3 spans 16 residues. Trimming stripped 1 base from V and 3 bases from J, with 14 bases between. CDR3 in DNA: TGTGCCAGCAGCTTGCGGGACTCCTTAGGTGGAAACACCATATATTTT. This translates into CASSLRDSLGGNTIYF.

This chain joins TRBV6-5 and TRBJ2-7; TRBD1 might be the D (5 bases). Germline V gives CDR1 MNHEY, CDR2 SVGAGI. The CDR3 length is 12 residues. Trimming pared 6 bases from V and 3 bases from J, leaving 9 bases between. The CDR3 sequence: CASSPDNYEQYF. The DNA of the CDR3 is TGTGCCAGCAGCCCGGACAACTACGAGCAGTACTTC.

The genes are TRBV7-8 and TRBJ1-5; tentatively, D is TRBD1 (5 bases). The germline gives CDR1 SGHVS, CDR2 FQNEAQ. Trimming removed 1 base from V and 1 base from J, with 17 bases in between. The CDR3 covers 18 residues. The CDR3 coding sequence is TGTGCCAGCAGCTTAGTAGGATGGCGCCACAGGAGCAATCAGCCCCAGCATTTT. It codes for CASSLVGWRHRSNQPQHF.

V gene TRBV9 combines with J gene TRBJ1-3; D ambiguous. This CDR3 contains 14 residues. The V end was cut by 0 bases, the J end by 2 bases, with 6 bases between. The germline CDR1 and CDR2 sequences are SGDLS and YYNGEE. The CDR3 sequence: CASSVGGPGNTIYF. In DNA form, the CDR3 reads TGTGCCAGCAGCGTAGGAGGGCCTGGAAACACCATATATTTT.

V usage is TRBV12-5 and J usage is TRBJ2-5; 8 bases match TRBD1. V lost 7 bases, J lost 6 bases, and 4 bases stayed unmatched. Germline CDR1 and CDR2: LGHNT and FRNRAP. The CDR3 is 12 amino acids. The CDR3: CASEGQGQTQYF. The CDR3 DNA reads TGTGCTAGTGAAGGACAGGGACAGACCCAGTACTTC.

The chain is built from TRBV30 and TRBJ1-5, with D unresolved. Between the trimmed V and J ends, which lost 2 bases and 0 bases, there was a span of 11 bases. Germline CDR1 reads GTSNPN; CDR2 reads SVGIG (reference sequence). The CDR3 runs 15 residues. The CDR3 DNA is TGTGCCTGGAGTCTGGAGACGGATAGCAATCAGCCCCAGCATTTT. This gives the protein CAWSLETDSNQPQHF. Full variable domain (remainder filled in from reference TRBV30 and TRBJ1-5): SQTIHQWPATLVQPVGSPLSLECTVEGTSNPNLYWYRQAAGRGLQLLFYSVGIGQISSEVPQNLSASRPQDRQFILSSKKLLLSDSGFYLCAWSLETDSNQPQHFGDGTRLSIL.

This chain links TRBV7-2 with TRBJ2-7; D remains unclear. This CDR3 contains 17 residues. Trimming shortened V by 5 bases and J by 3 bases, and 23 bases separated the two germline ends. Germline assignment: CDR1 SGHTA and CDR2 FQGNSA. CDR3 sequence: CASSHILSKEPHYEQYF. The DNA for the CDR3 is TGTGCCAGCAGCCATATCCTAAGTAAGGAGCCCCACTACGAGCAGTACTTC. The entire variable domain, with the rest obtained from reference TRBV7-2 and TRBJ2-7, is as follows: GAGVSQSPSNKVTEKGKDVELRCDPISGHTALYWYRQSLGQGLEFLIYFQGNSAPDKSGLPSDRFSAERTGGSVSTLTIQRTQQEDSAVYLCASSHILSKEPHYEQYFGPGTRLTVT.

CDR3: CASRSGGPYEQYF. The CDR3 region has the DNA TGTGCCAGCAGGAGCGGGGGGCCCTACGAGCAGTACTTC. The chain uses TRBV2 and TRBJ2-7, with TRBD2 identical over 9 bases. V lost 6 bases and J lost 2; bases outside the gene matches: 2. This CDR3 contains 13 residues. CDR1 and CDR2 (germline): SNHLY, FYNNEI.

The chain has TRBV28 and TRBJ1-3; 8 nucleotides align to TRBD1. V dropped 10 bases and J dropped 6; count of bases not matched to a gene: 8. CDR3 length: 13 amino acids. Per the germline V gene, CDR1 is MDHEN and CDR2 is SYDVKM. Here the CDR3 reads CATYRGVENTIYF. In nucleotides, the CDR3 is TGTGCCACCTACAGGGGGGTCGAAAACACCATATATTTT.

V and J are TRBV4-1 and TRBJ1-1; no definite D call. The CDR3 covers 15 residues. The germline CDR1 and CDR2 sequences are MGHRA and YSYEKL. V was trimmed by 1 base and J by 1 base, leaving 10 bases between them. CDR3 DNA: TGCGCCAGCAGCCAAGCTAAAACCTGGAACACTGAAGCTTTCTTT. It yields the protein CASSQAKTWNTEAFF.

The rearrangement joins TRBV12-5 to TRBJ2-1; D may be TRBD1 (6 bases). The CDR3 runs to 13 residues. The V gene's germline CDR1 is LGHNT and CDR2 FRNRAP. V shed 7 bases and J shed 8 bases, with 15 bases lying between them. DNA for the CDR3: TGTGCTAGTGCCGCAGGGGCATGGGATGAGCAGTTCTTC. This sequence encodes CASAAGAWDEQFF.

The rearrangement uses TRBV7-2 and TRBJ2-3; weak D call: TRBD2 (6 bases). Germline V gives CDR1 SGHTA, CDR2 FQGNSA. V gave up 5 bases and J gave up 0 bases, with 12 bases separating them. CDR3 length equals 15 residues. The CDR3 DNA reads as TGTGCCAGCAGCCCTAATCGGGGGAGCACAGATACGCAGTATTTT. Encoded protein: CASSPNRGSTDTQYF.

The chain employs TRBV6-1 and TRBJ1-2; tentatively, D is TRBD1 (6 bases). This CDR3 contains 12 residues. Germline V lookup: CDR1 MNHNS, CDR2 SASEGT. Trimming left V 7 bases short and J 3 bases short, with 9 bases between. This CDR3 is CASIQGDYGYTF. CDR3 sequence (DNA): TGTGCCAGCATACAGGGTGACTATGGCTACACCTTC.